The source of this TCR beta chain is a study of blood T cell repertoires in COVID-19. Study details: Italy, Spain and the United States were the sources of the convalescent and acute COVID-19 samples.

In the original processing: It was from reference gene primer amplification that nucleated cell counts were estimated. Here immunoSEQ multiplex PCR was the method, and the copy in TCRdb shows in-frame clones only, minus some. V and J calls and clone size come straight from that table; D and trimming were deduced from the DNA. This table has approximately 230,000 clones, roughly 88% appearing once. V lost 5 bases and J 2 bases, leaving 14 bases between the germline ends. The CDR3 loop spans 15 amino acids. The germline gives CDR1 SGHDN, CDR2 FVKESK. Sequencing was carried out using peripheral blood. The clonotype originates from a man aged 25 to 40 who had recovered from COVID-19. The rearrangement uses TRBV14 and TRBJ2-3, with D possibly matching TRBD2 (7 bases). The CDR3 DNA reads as TGTGCCAGCAGCGATAGGGGGGGCCCCACAGATACGCAGTATTTT. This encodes CASSDRGGPTDTQYF.